This passage covers 15 T cell receptor beta chains from one sample sequenced in a study of blood T cell repertoires in COVID-19 (dated by TCRdb to the early 2020s). Receptors were amplified or captured by the immunoSEQ multiplex PCR assay. TCRdb stores this immuneACCESS table with in-frame sequences only. Part of the clones is absent; in the studies checked, under half of the shortfall reflects unresolved V genes, and no reason is known for the rest. For this sample there are over 130,000 clones; approximately 85% appear just once. The ten largest clonotypes hold roughly 4% of the sample. The material sequenced was peripheral blood. All receptors derive from a woman aged 80 or older with acute or convalescent COVID-19.

The DNA of the CDR3 is TGTGCCAGCTCACCTGCAGGGCGGAGCTATGGCTACACCTTC. Translation: CASSPAGRSYGYTF. The chain carries TRBV18 and TRBJ1-2, with D possibly being TRBD1 (5 bases). The V gene's germline CDR1 is KGHSH and CDR2 LQKENI. The V end lost 3 bases, the J end lost 4 bases, and 12 bases lay between the germline ends. The CDR3 runs 14 residues. Based on the CDR3 plus reference TRBV18 and TRBJ1-2, the full variable domain is NAGVMQNPRHLVRRRGQEARLRCSPMKGHSHVYWYRQLPEEGLKFMVYLQKENIIDESGMPKERFSAEFPKEGPSILRIQQVVRGDSAAYFCASSPAGRSYGYTFGSGTRLTVV.

The rearrangement uses TRBV27 and TRBJ1-5; D is uncertain. The CDR3 runs 13 residues. Germline CDR1 and CDR2: MNHEY and SMNVEV (reference sequence). Trimming removed 4 bases from V and 5 bases from J, with 9 bases in between. CDR3 in DNA: TGTGCCAGCAGTTCACGGTCTTATCAGCCCCAGCATTTT. It yields the protein CASSSRSYQPQHF.

The V gene is TRBV5-1, the J gene TRBJ1-6; D possibly corresponds to TRBD1 (6 bases). Germline loops: CDR1 SGHRS, CDR2 YFSETQ. V lost 4 bases and J lost 10, with 15 bases in between. The CDR3 is made up of 14 amino acids. The CDR3 bases are TGCGCCAGCAGCGAGGGGGACGGCGGGTCACCCCTCCACTTT. This codes for CASSEGDGGSPLHF.

The chain recombines TRBV2 with TRBJ2-7; 11 nucleotides match TRBD1. CDR1 and CDR2 from the germline V gene are SNHLY and FYNNEI. The V and J ends lost 6 bases and 4 bases, in that order; junction bases with no gene match: 11. The CDR3 consists of 16 residues. CDR3 sequence reads: CASSGQGAGIPYEQYF. CDR3 coding DNA: TGTGCCAGCAGCGGACAGGGGGCCGGAATACCTTACGAGCAGTACTTC.

The chain has TRBV5-6 and TRBJ2-2; 8 bases agree with TRBD1. J was trimmed by 0 bases and V by 0 bases; bases with no gene match: 10. The CDR3 runs to 19 residues. Germline CDR1 is SGHDT and CDR2 is YYEEEE. CDR3 DNA sequence: TGTGCCAGCAGCTTGGGGGCAGGGGGCGCAGGCCCGAACACCGGGGAGCTGTTTTTT. Its translation is CASSLGAGGAGPNTGELFF.

The rearrangement links TRBV19 to TRBJ2-2, with D hard to call. This CDR3 comprises 15 residues. Trimming removed 5 bases from V and 7 bases from J, with 17 bases in between. Germline CDR1 is LNHDA and CDR2 is SQIVND (reference sequence). CDR3 bases: TGTGCCAGTAGTCTCGGGTTTAGGCGCGGCGGGGAGCTGTTTTTT. Translated: CASSLGFRRGGELFF. Based on the CDR3 plus reference TRBV19 and TRBJ2-2, the full variable domain is DGGITQSPKYLFRKEGQNVTLSCEQNLNHDAMYWYRQDPGQGLRLIYYSQIVNDFQKGDIAEGYSVSREKKESFPLTVTSAQKNPTAFYLCASSLGFRRGGELFFGEGSRLTVL.

This sequence joins TRBV7-9 and TRBJ1-2; 9 bases match TRBD1. The J segment lost 2 bases and the V segment lost 6 bases, leaving 7 bases of the junction unmatched. Germline lookup yields CDR1 SEHNR and CDR2 FQNEAQ (reference sequence). The CDR3 is made up of 15 amino acids. This CDR3 is CASRDTGGANYGYTF. In DNA, the CDR3 is TGTGCCAGCAGAGACACAGGGGGCGCCAACTATGGCTACACCTTC.

The CDR3 sequence: CASSIPGYSNQPQHF. CDR3 coding DNA: TGTGCCAGTAGTATCCCAGGATATAGCAATCAGCCCCAGCATTTT. The gene calls are TRBV19 and TRBJ1-5; D is unclear. The CDR3 length is 15 residues. V lost 3 bases, J lost 0 bases, and 9 bases lay in between. Germline values: CDR1 LNHDA, CDR2 SQIVND (reference sequence).

The chain uses TRBV18 and TRBJ2-3, with TRBD2 matching over 12 bases. Losses at the gene ends were 0 bases for V and 4 bases for J; bases not matched to a gene: 5. Germline V gene lookup returns CDR1 KGHSH and CDR2 LQKENI. The CDR3 has 17 amino acids. The CDR3 nucleotides read TGTGCCAGCTCACCACCGGCTAGCGGGGGGGCGGCAGATACGCAGTATTTT. Its protein is CASSPPASGGAADTQYF.

The chain carries TRBV13 and TRBJ2-1, with a possible D match to TRBD2 (6 bases). This CDR3 spans 16 amino acids. Trimming left V 0 bases short and J 2 bases short, with 11 bases between. The germline gives CDR1 PRHDT, CDR2 FYEKMQ (reference sequence). The DNA of the CDR3 is TGTGCCAGCAGCTTAGGCCCTAGCGTAACCTACAATGAGCAGTTCTTC. Translating gives CASSLGPSVTYNEQFF.

The V call is TRBV30, the J call TRBJ2-3, with TRBD2 matching over 8 bases. The CDR3 loop spans 14 amino acids. Germline CDR1 GTSNPN, CDR2 SVGIG (reference sequence). After removal of 5 bases from V and 5 bases from J, the junction contained 9 bases not matched to a gene. The CDR3 DNA is TGTGCCTGGGCGCCGGGCGGGGGGAGAGATACGCAGTATTTT. Its protein product is CAWAPGGGRDTQYF.

V usage is TRBV12-3 or TRBV12-4 and J usage is TRBJ1-1, with TRBD1 matching over 8 bases. The V segment lost 5 bases and the J segment 10 bases; nucleotides outside the gene matches: 6. CDR3 length equals 12 residues. This chain's CDR3 is CASSRGTGIAFF. CDR3 bases: TGTGCCAGCAGTCGGGGGACAGGAATAGCTTTCTTT.

This clone was seen more than once but under ten times. The rearrangement uses TRBV18 and TRBJ2-3; 12 bases map to TRBD2. The CDR3 covers 16 residues. Per germline, CDR1 KGHSH and CDR2 LQKENI. Unmatched junction bases numbered 10, after V lost 8 bases and J lost 4 bases. CDR3 sequence (DNA): TGTGCCAGCGCCCTACTAGCGGGAGGAAGGGCAGATACGCAGTATTTT. Residues: CASALLAGGRADTQYF.

The chain uses TRBV7-2 and TRBJ2-5; 7 positions agree with TRBD1. The ends lost 5 bases at V and 5 bases at J; junction bases unmatched: 11. CDR1 and CDR2 (germline): SGHTA, FQGNSA. This CDR3 spans 15 amino acids. CDR3 in DNA: TGTGCCAGCAGCGTCCCCTTAGGGGGCTGGGAGACCCAGTACTTC. It specifies CASSVPLGGWETQYF.

This chain connects TRBV10-3 to TRBJ2-5; D remains unclear. Germline V gene lookup returns CDR1 ENHRY and CDR2 SYGVKD. The CDR3 totals 14 residues. Trimming shortened V by 0 bases and J by 1 base, and 6 bases separated the two germline ends. The CDR3 sequence: CAISESKLQETQYF. The CDR3 DNA is TGTGCCATCAGTGAGTCGAAACTCCAAGAGACCCAGTACTTC.